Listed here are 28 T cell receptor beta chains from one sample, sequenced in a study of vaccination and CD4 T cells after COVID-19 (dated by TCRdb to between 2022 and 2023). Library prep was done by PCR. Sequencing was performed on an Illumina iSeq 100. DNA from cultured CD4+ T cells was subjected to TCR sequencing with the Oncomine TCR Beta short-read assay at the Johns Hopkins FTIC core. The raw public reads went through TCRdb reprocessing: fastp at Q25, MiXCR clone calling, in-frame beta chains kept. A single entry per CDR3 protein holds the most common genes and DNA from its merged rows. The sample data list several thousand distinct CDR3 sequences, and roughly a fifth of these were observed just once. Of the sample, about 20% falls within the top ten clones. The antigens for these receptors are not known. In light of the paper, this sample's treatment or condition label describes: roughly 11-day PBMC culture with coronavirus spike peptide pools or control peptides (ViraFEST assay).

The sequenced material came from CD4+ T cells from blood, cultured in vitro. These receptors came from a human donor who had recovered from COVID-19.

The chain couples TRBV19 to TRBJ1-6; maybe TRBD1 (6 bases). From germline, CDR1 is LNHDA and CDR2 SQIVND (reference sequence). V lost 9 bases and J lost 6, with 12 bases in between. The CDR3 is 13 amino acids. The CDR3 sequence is CASKQGSNSPLHF. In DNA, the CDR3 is TGTGCCAGCAAACAGGGATCTAATTCACCCCTCCACTTT.

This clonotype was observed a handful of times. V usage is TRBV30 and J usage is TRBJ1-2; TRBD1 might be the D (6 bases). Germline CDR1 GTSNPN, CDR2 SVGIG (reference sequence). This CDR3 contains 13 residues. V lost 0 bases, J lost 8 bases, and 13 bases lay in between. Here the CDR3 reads CAWSVRGRDGYTF. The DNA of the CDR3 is TGTGCCTGGAGTGTACGGGGGCGGGACGGCTACACCTTC.

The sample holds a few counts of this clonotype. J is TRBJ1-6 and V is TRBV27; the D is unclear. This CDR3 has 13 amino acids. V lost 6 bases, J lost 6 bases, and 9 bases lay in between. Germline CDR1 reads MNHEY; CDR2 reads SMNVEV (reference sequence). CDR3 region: CASRSRINSPLHF. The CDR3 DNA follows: TGTGCCAGCAGAAGTAGGATTAATTCACCCCTCCACTTT.

The CDR3 sequence is CASSQGEGQEWNTEAFF. The CDR3 nucleotides are TGTGCCAGCAGCCAAGGGGAAGGACAGGAATGGAACACTGAAGCTTTCTTT. The chain employs TRBV3-1 and TRBJ1-1; TRBD1 matches at 7 bases. V shed 1 base and J 1 base; nucleotides not matched to a gene: 9. The germline V gene has CDR1 LGHDT and CDR2 YNNKEL (reference sequence). CDR3 length: 17 amino acids.

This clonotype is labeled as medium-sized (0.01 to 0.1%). In DNA form, the CDR3 reads TGTGCCTGGAGTGCCTCCCCAGATACGCAGTATTTT. Protein sequence: CAWSASPDTQYF. The chain joins TRBV30 to TRBJ2-3, with D unclear. The CDR3 has 12 residues. Germline V gives CDR1 GTSNPN, CDR2 SVGIG (reference sequence). V lost 1 base, J lost 4 bases, and 6 bases lay in between.

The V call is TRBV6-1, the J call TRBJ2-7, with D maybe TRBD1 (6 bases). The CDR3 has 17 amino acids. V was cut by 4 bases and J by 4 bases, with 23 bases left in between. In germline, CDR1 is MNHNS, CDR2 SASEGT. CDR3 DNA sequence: TGTGCCAGCAGTGGCCCGGGACATCGCTTCGCCACTTACGAGCAGTACTTC. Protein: CASSGPGHRFATYEQYF.

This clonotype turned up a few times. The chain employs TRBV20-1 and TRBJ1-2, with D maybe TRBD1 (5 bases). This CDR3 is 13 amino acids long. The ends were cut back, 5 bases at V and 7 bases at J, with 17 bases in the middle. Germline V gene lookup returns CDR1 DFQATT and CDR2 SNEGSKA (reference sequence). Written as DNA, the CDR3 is TGCAGTGCTCGCGATGGAGGGGTTGTTGGCTACACCTTC. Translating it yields CSARDGGVVGYTF.

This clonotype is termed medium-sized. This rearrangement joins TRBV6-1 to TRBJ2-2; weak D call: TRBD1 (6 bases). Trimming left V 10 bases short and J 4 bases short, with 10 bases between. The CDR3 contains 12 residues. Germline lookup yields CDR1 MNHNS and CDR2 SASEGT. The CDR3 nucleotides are TGTGCCACCGCCAGGGGCACCGGGGAGCTGTTTTTT. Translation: CATARGTGELFF.

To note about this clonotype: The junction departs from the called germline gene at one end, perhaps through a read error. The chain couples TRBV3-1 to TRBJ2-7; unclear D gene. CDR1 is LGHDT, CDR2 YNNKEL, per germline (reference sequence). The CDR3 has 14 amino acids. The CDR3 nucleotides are TGTGCCAGCAGCCAAGGGACGGGCCCCTACGAACAGTACTTC. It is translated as CASSQGTGPYEQYF.

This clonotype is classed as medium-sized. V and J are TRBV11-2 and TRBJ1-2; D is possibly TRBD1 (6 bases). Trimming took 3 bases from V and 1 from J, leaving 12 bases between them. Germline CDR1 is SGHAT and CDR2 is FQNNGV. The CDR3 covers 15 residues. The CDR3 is CASSFSRDINYGYTF. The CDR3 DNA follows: TGTGCCAGCAGCTTTAGTCGGGACATTAACTATGGCTACACCTTC.

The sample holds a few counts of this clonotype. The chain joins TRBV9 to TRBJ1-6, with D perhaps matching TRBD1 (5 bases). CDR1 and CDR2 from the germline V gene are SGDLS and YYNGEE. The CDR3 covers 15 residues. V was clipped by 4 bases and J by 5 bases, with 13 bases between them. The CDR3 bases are TGTGCCAGCAGCCCCCGGGTAGGGGATAATTCACCCCTCCACTTT. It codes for CASSPRVGDNSPLHF.

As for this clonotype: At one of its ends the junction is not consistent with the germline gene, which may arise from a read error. CDR3: CASSLDRGAHNEQFF. In DNA, the CDR3 is TGTGCTAGCAGCTTAGACCGGGGCGCCCACAATGAGCAGTTCTTC. This chain joins TRBV7-7 and TRBJ2-1; D is perhaps TRBD1 or TRBD2 (5 bases each). Germline values: CDR1 SSHAT, CDR2 FNYEAQ (reference sequence). This CDR3 has 15 residues.

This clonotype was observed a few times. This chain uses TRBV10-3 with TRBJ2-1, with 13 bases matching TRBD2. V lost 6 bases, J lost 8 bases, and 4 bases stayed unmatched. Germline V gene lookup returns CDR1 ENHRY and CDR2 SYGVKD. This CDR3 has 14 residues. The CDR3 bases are TGTGCCATCAGACTAGCGGGGGGGCGGGATGAGCAGTTCTTC. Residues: CAIRLAGGRDEQFF.

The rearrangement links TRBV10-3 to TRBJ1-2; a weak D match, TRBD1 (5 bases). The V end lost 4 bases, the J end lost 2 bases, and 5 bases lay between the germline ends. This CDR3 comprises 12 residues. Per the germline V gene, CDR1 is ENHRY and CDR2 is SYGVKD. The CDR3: CAISGQNYGYTF. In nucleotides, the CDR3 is TGTGCCATCAGTGGACAGAACTATGGCTACACCTTC.

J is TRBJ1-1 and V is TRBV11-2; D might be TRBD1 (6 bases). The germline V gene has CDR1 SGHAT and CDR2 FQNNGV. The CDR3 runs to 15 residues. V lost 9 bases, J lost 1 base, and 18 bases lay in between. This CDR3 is CASNTLGGANTEAFF. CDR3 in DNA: TGTGCCAGTAACACGCTGGGGGGCGCGAACACTGAAGCTTTCTTT.

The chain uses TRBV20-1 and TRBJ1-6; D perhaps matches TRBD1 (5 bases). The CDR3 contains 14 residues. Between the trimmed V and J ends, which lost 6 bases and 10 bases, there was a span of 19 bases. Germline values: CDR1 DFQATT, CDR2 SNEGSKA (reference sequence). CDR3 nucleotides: TGCAGTGCCAAGAACATAGGGGAAAGCTCACCCCTCCACTTT. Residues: CSAKNIGESSPLHF.

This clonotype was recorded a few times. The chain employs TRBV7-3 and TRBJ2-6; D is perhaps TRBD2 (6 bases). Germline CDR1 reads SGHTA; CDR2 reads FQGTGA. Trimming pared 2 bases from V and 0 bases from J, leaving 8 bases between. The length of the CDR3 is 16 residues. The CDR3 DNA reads TGTGCCAGCAGCTTAGGGGGGAGCTCTGGGGCCAACGTCCTGACTTTC. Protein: CASSLGGSSGANVLTF.

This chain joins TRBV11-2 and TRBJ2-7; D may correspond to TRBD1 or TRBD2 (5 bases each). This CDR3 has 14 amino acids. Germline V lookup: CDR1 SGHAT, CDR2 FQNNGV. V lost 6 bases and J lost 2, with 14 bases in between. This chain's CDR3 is CASRRDGRAYEQYF. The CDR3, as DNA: TGTGCCAGCAGACGGGACGGAAGGGCCTACGAGCAGTACTTC.

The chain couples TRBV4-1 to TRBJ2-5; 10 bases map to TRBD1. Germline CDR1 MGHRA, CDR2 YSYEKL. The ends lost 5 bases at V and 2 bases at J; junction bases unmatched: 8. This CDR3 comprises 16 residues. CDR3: CASSWGTGVNQETQYF. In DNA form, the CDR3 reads TGCGCCAGCAGCTGGGGGACAGGGGTAAATCAAGAGACCCAGTACTTC.

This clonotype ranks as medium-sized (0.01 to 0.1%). CDR3 nucleotides: TGTGCCAGCTCACCCATTACTCGCGGGGCCGCCCGCTGGTCAGATACGCAGTATTTT. Its translation: CASSPITRGAARWSDTQYF. The chain joins TRBV18 to TRBJ2-3; TRBD2 is a possible D gene (6 bases). The CDR3 spans 19 residues. Trimming pared 3 bases from V and 4 bases from J, leaving 26 bases between. The V gene's germline CDR1 is KGHSH and CDR2 LQKENI.

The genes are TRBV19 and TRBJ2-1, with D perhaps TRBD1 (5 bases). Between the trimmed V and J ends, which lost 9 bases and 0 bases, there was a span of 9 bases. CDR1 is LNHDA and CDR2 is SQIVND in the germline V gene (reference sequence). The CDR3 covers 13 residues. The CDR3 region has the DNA TGTGCCAGGGACATCCGCTCCTACAATGAGCAGTTCTTC. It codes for CARDIRSYNEQFF.

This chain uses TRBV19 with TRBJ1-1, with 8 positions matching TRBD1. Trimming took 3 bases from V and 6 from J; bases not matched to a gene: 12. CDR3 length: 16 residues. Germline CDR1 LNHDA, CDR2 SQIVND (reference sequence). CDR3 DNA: TGTGCCAGTAGTATCGGGACAGGATATGGGCACTCTGAAGCTTTCTTT. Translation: CASSIGTGYGHSEAFF.

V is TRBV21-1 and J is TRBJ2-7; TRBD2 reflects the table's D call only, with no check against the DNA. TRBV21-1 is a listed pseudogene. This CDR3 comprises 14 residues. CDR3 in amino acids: CASLPGGQVYEQYF. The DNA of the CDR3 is TGTGCCAGCCTCCCCGGAGGGCAGGTCTACGAGCAGTACTTC.

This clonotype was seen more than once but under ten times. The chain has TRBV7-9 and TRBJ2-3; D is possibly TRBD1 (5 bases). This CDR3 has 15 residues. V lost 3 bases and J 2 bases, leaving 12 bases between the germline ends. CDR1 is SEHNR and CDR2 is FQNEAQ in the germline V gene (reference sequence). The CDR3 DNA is TGTGCCAGCAGCTTGGGCAGGGCCCACACAGATACGCAGTATTTT. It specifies CASSLGRAHTDTQYF.

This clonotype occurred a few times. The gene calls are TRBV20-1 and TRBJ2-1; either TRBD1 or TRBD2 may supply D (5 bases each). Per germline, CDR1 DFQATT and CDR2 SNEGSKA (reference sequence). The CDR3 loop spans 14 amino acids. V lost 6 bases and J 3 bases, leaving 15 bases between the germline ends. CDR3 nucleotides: TGCAGTGCCGAGGGTGGGGCGGGCTACAATGAGCAGTTCTTC. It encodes CSAEGGAGYNEQFF.

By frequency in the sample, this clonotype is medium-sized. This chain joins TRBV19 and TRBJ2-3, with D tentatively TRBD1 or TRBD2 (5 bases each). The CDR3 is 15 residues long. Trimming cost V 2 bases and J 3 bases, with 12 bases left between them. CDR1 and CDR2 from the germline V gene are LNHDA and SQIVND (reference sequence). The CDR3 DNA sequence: TGTGCCAGTAGTATAAATACAGGAGGAACAGATACGCAGTATTTT. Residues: CASSINTGGTDTQYF. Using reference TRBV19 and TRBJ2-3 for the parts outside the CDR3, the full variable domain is DGGITQSPKYLFRKEGQNVTLSCEQNLNHDAMYWYRQDPGQGLRLIYYSQIVNDFQKGDIAEGYSVSREKKESFPLTVTSAQKNPTAFYLCASSINTGGTDTQYFGPGTRLTVL.

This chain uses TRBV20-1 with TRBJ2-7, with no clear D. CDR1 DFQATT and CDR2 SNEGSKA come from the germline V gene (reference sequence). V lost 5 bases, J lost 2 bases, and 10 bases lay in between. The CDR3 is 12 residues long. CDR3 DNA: TGCAGTGCTGTAGACCTGGCCTACGAGCAGTACTTC. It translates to CSAVDLAYEQYF.

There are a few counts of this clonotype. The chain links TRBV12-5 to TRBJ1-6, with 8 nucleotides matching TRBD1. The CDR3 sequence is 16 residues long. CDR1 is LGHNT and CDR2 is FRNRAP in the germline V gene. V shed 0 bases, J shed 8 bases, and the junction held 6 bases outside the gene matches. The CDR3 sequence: CASGLVPGGKDSPLHF. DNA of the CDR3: TGTGCTAGTGGTTTGGTACCAGGGGGCAAGGATTCACCCCTCCACTTT.